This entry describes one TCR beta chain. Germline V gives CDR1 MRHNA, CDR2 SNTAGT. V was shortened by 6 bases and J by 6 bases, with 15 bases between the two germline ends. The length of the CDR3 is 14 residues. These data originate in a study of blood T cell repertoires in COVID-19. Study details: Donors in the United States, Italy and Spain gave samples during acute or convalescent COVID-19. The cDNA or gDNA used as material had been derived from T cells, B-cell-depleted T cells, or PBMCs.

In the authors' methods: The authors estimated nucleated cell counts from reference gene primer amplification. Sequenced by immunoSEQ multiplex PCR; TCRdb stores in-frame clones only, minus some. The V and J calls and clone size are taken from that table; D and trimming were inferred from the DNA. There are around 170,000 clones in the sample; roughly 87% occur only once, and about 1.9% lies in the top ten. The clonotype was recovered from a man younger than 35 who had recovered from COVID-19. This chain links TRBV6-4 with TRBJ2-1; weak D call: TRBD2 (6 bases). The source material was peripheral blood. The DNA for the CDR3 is TGTGCCAGCAGCAAGACTAGTTTAATCAATGAGCAGTTCTTC. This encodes CASSKTSLINEQFF.